The T cell receptor beta chain under discussion was sequenced for a study of blood T cell repertoires in COVID-19. Study-wide context: Samples came from the United States, Italy and Spain, spanning acute and convalescent COVID-19.

The CDR3 has 12 residues. CDR1 SNHLY and CDR2 FYNNEI come from the germline V gene. V lost 4 bases and J lost 12; bases outside the gene matches: 6. Repertoires were generated with immunoSEQ multiplex PCR, while TCRdb's copy carries only in-frame clones and drops some. The sample carries more than 200,000 clones, 83% recorded once. The sequenced sample consisted of peripheral blood. The clonotype comes from a woman in her forties with active or convalescent COVID-19. The chain joins TRBV2 to TRBJ1-2; 9 nucleotides line up with TRBD1. The CDR3 DNA is TGTGCCAGCAGTGTCCCGGGACAGGGAAACACCTTC. Translation gives CASSVPGQGNTF.